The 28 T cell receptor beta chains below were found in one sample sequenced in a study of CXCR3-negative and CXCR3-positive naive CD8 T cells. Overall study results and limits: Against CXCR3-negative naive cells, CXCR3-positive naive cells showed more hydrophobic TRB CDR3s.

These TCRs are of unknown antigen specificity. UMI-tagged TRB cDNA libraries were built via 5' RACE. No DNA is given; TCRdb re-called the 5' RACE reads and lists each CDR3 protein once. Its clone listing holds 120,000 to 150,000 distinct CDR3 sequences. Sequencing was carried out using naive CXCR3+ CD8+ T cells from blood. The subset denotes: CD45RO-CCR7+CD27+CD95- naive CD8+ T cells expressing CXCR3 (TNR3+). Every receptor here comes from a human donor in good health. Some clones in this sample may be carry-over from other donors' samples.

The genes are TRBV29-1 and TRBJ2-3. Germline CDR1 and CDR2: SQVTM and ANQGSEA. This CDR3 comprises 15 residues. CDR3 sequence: CSVDRPFTSTDTQYF.

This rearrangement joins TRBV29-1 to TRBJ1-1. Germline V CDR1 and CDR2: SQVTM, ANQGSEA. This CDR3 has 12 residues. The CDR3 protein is CSVETGEPEAFF. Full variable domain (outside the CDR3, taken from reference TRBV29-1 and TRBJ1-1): SAVISQKPSRDICQRGTSLTIQCQVDSQVTMMFWYRQQPGQSLTLIATANQGSEATYESGFVIDKFPISRPNLTFSTLTVSNMSPEDSSIYLCSVETGEPEAFFGQGTRLTVV.

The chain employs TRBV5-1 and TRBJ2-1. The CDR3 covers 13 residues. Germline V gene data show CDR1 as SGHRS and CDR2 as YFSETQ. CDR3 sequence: CASSLLGNNEQFF.

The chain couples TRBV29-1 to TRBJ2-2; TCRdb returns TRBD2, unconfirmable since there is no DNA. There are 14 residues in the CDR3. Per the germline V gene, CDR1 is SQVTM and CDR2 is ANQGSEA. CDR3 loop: CSVEPGGPDGELFF.

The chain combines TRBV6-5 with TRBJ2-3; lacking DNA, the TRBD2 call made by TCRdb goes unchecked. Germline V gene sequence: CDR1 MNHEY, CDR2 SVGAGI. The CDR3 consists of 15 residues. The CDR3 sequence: CASSGLAENTDTQYF.

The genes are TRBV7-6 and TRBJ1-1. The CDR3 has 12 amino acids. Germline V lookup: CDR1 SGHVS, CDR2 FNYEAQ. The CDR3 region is CASSLVGDGAFF.

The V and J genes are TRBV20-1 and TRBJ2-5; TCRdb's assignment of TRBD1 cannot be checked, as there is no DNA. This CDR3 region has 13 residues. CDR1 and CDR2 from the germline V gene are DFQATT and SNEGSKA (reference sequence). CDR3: CSAADRKQETQYF.

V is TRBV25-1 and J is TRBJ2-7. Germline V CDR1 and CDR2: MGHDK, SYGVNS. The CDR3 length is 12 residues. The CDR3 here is CASSEAEAEQYF.

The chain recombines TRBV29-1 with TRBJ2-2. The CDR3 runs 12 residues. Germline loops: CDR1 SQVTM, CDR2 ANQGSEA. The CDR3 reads CSVDLNTGELFF.

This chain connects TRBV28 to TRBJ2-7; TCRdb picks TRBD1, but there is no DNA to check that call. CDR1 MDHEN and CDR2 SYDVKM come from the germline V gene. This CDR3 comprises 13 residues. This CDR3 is CASRLEGTYEQYF.

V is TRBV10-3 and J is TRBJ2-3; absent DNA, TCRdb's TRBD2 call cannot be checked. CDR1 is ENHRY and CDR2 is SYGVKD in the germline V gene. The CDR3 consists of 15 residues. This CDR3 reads CAISGVADSTDTQYF.

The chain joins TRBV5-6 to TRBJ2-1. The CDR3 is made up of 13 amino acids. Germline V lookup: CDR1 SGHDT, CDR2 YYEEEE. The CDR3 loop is CASSLPSYNEHFF.

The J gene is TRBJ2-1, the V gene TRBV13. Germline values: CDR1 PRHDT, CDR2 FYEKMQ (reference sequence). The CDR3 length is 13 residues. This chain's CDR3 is CASSLESYNEQFF.

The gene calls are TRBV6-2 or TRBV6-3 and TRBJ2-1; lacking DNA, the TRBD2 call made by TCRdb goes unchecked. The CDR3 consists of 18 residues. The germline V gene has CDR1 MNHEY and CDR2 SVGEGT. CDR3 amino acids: CASSYELRGLANEGEQFF.

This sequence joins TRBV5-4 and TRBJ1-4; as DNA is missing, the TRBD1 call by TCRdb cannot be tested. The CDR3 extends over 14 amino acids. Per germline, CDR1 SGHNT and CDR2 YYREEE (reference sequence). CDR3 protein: CASSLWTGDEKLFF.

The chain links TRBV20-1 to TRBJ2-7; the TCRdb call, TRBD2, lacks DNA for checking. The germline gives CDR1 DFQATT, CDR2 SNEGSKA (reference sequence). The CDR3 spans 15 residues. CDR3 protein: CSARLGGPLPLEQYF.

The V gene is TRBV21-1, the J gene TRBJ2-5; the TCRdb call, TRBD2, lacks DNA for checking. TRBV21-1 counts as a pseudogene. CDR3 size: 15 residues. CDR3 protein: CASTRRATAEETQYF.

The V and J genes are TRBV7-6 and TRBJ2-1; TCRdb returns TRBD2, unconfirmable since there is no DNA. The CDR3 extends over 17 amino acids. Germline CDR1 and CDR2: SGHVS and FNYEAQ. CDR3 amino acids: CASSLSVTSGGAVEQFF.

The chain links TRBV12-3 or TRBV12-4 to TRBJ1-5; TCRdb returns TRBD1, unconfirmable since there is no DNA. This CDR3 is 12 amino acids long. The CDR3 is CASSGLRGPQHF.

Here the CDR3 reads CSASDRGNNQPQHF. V gene TRBV20-1 combines with J gene TRBJ1-5; TCRdb designates TRBD1, a call that cannot be tested without DNA. There are 14 residues in the CDR3. From germline, CDR1 is DFQATT and CDR2 SNEGSKA (reference sequence).

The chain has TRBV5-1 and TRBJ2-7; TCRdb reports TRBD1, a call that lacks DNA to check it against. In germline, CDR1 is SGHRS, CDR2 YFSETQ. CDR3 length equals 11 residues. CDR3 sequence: CASRQGKEQYF.

CDR3 in amino acids: CSVDGLAGEVTDTQYF. The chain carries TRBV29-1 and TRBJ2-3; TCRdb selects TRBD2, and the lack of DNA leaves this call unchecked. The CDR3 extends over 16 amino acids. Germline V gene data show CDR1 as SQVTM and CDR2 as ANQGSEA.

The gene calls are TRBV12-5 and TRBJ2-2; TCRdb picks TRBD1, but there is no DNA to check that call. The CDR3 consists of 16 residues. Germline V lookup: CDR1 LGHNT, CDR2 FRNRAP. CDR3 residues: CASGLSTTGDDGELFF.

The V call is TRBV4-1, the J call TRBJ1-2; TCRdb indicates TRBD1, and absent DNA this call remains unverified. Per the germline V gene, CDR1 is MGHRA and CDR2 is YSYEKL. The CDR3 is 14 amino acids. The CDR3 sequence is CASSLRDRGHGYTF.

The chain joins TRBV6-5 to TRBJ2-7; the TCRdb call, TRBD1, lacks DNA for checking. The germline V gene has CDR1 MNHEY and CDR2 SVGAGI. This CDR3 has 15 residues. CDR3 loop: CASSYDRDRGYEQYF.

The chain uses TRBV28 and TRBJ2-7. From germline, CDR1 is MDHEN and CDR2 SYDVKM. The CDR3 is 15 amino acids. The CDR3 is CASSTEFKGIYEQYF.

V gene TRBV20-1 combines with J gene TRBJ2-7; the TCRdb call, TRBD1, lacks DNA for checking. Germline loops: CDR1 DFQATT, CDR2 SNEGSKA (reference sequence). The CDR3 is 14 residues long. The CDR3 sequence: CSARDMSGMGEQYF.

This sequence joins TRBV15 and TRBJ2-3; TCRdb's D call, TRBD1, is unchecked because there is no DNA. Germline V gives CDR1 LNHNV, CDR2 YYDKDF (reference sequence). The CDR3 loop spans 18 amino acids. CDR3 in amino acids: CATSGNRQVSKFTDTQYF.